Presented here are 23 T cell receptor beta chains from one specimen sequenced in a study of blood T cell repertoires in COVID-19 (TCRdb year 2020). The library was obtained by the immunoSEQ multiplex PCR assay. In its TCRdb copy, this immuneACCESS table keeps in-frame sequences only and misses some clones. Where compared with another copy, unresolved V genes explain less than half of these, and the others have no known cause. The sample includes some 180,000 clones, with approximately 87% observed a single time. The ten largest make up less than 25% of the sample. The sequenced sample consisted of peripheral blood. The receptors were sampled from a man aged 65 to 79 with active or convalescent COVID-19.

CDR3 protein: CASSLKPDRAGYTF. CDR3 bases: TGTGCCAGCAGCCTAAAACCCGACAGGGCCGGCTACACCTTC. The chain uses TRBV7-2 and TRBJ1-2; 7 positions match TRBD1. J gave up 8 bases and V 5 bases, and 11 bases lay outside the gene matches. CDR1 is SGHTA, CDR2 FQGNSA, per germline. The CDR3 runs to 14 residues.

The chain links TRBV5-1 to TRBJ1-4, with D unresolved. CDR1 is SGHRS and CDR2 is YFSETQ in the germline V gene. The V gene lost 0 bases and the J gene lost 8 bases, with 14 bases spanning the gap. The CDR3 runs to 15 residues. DNA for the CDR3: TGCGCCAGCAGCTTGGTAGGTCAGACGAGGGAAAAACTGTTTTTT. Its protein product is CASSLVGQTREKLFF.

The chain employs TRBV5-1 and TRBJ1-2; 8 nucleotides line up with TRBD1. V trimming: 0 bases; J trimming: 3 bases; junction bases outside the gene matches: 1. CDR1 is SGHRS, CDR2 YFSETQ, per germline. This CDR3 comprises 14 residues. CDR3 sequence reads: CASSLGGQDYGYTF. The CDR3 nucleotides read TGCGCCAGCAGCTTGGGGGGACAGGACTATGGCTACACCTTC. Full variable domain (rest looked up from reference TRBV5-1 and TRBJ1-2): KAGVTQTPRYLIKTRGQQVTLSCSPISGHRSVSWYQQTPGQGLQFLFEYFSETQRNKGNFPGRFSGRQFSNSRSEMNVSTLELGDSALYLCASSLGGQDYGYTFGSGTRLTVV.

The rearrangement links TRBV29-1 to TRBJ1-4; weak D call: TRBD1 (5 bases). CDR1 and CDR2 (germline): SQVTM, ANQGSEA. V lost 6 bases and J lost 4, with 15 bases in between. This CDR3 region has 14 residues. Written as DNA, the CDR3 is TGCAGCGTCCAACTCGACAGCTTTAATGAAAAACTGTTTTTT. This codes for CSVQLDSFNEKLFF.

This clone occurred once. This sequence joins TRBV6-6 and TRBJ2-2; the D is unclear. The CDR3 is 17 residues long. V dropped 5 bases and J dropped 0 bases, with 16 bases sitting between them. CDR1 is MNHNY, CDR2 SVGAGI, per germline (reference sequence). CDR3 amino acids: CASSPTYSLANTGELFF. CDR3 bases: TGTGCCAGCAGTCCTACCTATAGTCTCGCGAACACCGGGGAGCTGTTTTTT.

V gene TRBV19 combines with J gene TRBJ2-2; D is ambiguous. The V end was cut by 3 bases, the J end by 7 bases, with 6 bases between. This CDR3 comprises 12 residues. The germline V gene encodes CDR1 LNHDA and CDR2 SQIVND (reference sequence). CDR3 protein: CASSIVSGELFF. CDR3 sequence (DNA): TGTGCCAGTAGTATTGTCAGCGGGGAGCTGTTTTTT. Complete variable domain (other parts from reference TRBV19 and TRBJ2-2): DGGITQSPKYLFRKEGQNVTLSCEQNLNHDAMYWYRQDPGQGLRLIYYSQIVNDFQKGDIAEGYSVSREKKESFPLTVTSAQKNPTAFYLCASSIVSGELFFGEGSRLTVL.

The genes are TRBV6-5 and TRBJ2-5; TRBD2 matches 8 bases. There are 16 residues in the CDR3. V gave up 3 bases and J gave up 2 bases; unmatched junction bases: 8. Germline V gene data show CDR1 as MNHEY and CDR2 as SVGAGI. The CDR3 reads CASSYITSGPQETQYF. CDR3 DNA: TGTGCCAGCAGTTATATCACTAGCGGTCCACAAGAGACCCAGTACTTC.

The CDR3 here is CASSEIKGSGKSTDTQYF. The CDR3 DNA reads TGTGCCAGCAGTGAAATTAAAGGTTCAGGGAAAAGCACAGATACGCAGTATTTT. J is TRBJ2-3 and V is TRBV2; maybe TRBD1 (5 bases). The germline V and J ends were trimmed by 2 bases and 0 bases, with 18 bases remaining between them. CDR1 is SNHLY, CDR2 FYNNEI, per germline. The CDR3 sequence is 18 residues long.

This chain uses TRBV15 with TRBJ2-7, with D perhaps matching TRBD1 (6 bases). Trimming stripped 0 bases from V and 6 bases from J, with 9 bases between. Germline V gene data show CDR1 as LNHNV and CDR2 as YYDKDF (reference sequence). CDR3 length equals 13 residues. CDR3 amino acids: CATSRDKGVEQYF. CDR3 nucleotides: TGTGCCACCAGCAGAGATAAGGGGGTCGAGCAGTACTTC.

In this sample, this clone turned up once. J is TRBJ1-2 and V is TRBV7-2; D might be TRBD1 (5 bases). The CDR3 runs to 15 residues. Trimming cost V 0 bases and J 0 bases, with 8 bases left between them. Germline values: CDR1 SGHTA, CDR2 FQGNSA. CDR3 residues: CASSLADTPNYGYTF. DNA for the CDR3: TGTGCCAGCAGCTTAGCGGACACCCCTAACTATGGCTACACCTTC.

This chain joins TRBV6-5 and TRBJ2-3; 8 bases fit TRBD2. V trimming: 6 bases; J trimming: 0 bases; junction bases outside the gene matches: 2. This CDR3 is 14 amino acids long. Germline lookup yields CDR1 MNHEY and CDR2 SVGAGI. The CDR3 DNA sequence: TGTGCCAGCAGCCGGGGGGGGAGCACAGATACGCAGTATTTT. Its translation: CASSRGGSTDTQYF.

Here the CDR3 DNA reads TGCAGCGTTGATTTGGGGAGGGCCGCAGAGACCCAGTACTTC. Protein: CSVDLGRAAETQYF. The gene calls are TRBV29-1 and TRBJ2-5; 7 positions match TRBD2. The ends lost 3 bases at V and 4 bases at J; junction bases unmatched: 8. CDR1 and CDR2 (germline): SQVTM, ANQGSEA. The CDR3 loop spans 14 amino acids.

J is TRBJ1-6 and V is TRBV6-6, with a possible D match to TRBD1 (6 bases). Trimming cost V 5 bases and J 10 bases, with 15 bases left between them. CDR3 length: 14 residues. Germline V gene sequence: CDR1 MNHNY, CDR2 SVGAGI (reference sequence). The DNA for the CDR3 is TGTGCCAGCAGTACGGGGGGCCAGAGCTCACCCCTCCACTTT. It codes for CASSTGGQSSPLHF.

This chain joins TRBV7-2 and TRBJ1-1; possibly TRBD1 for D (5 bases). The CDR3 is 16 residues long. Germline CDR1 is SGHTA and CDR2 is FQGNSA. V lost 3 bases and J 1 base, leaving 15 bases between the germline ends. The CDR3 region has the DNA TGTGCCAGCAGCTTTCTACCGGGACTGGGGAACACTGAAGCTTTCTTT. Translation gives CASSFLPGLGNTEAFF.

This sequence joins TRBV5-8 and TRBJ2-3, with a tentative D call TRBD1 (6 bases). The germline V gene encodes CDR1 SGHTS and CDR2 YDEGEE. The CDR3 is 17 amino acids. V lost 0 bases and J 3 bases, leaving 17 bases between the germline ends. CDR3 coding DNA: TGTGCCAGCAGCTTGGCCTTACAGGGAGTCGGGACAGATACGCAGTATTTT. Translation gives CASSLALQGVGTDTQYF.

The V and J genes are TRBV29-1 and TRBJ2-1; 7 bases map to TRBD1. CDR1 SQVTM and CDR2 ANQGSEA come from the germline V gene. V was pared by 4 bases and J by 2 bases, with 5 bases of the junction left unmatched. CDR3 size: 14 residues. The CDR3 bases are TGCAGCGTTGTCCGGGACAGAACCTACAATGAGCAGTTCTTC. This translates into CSVVRDRTYNEQFF.

This chain joins TRBV5-5 and TRBJ1-5; D is unclear. The ends were cut back, 6 bases at V and 0 bases at J, with 13 bases in the middle. CDR1 SGHKS and CDR2 YYEKEE come from the germline V gene (reference sequence). The CDR3 is 15 amino acids. As DNA, the CDR3 is TGTGCCAGCATCCGGAGGCCGGATAGCAATCAGCCCCAGCATTTT. Amino acids: CASIRRPDSNQPQHF.

J is TRBJ2-7 and V is TRBV6-6; tentatively, D is TRBD2 (5 bases). V lost 6 bases and J 3 bases, leaving 12 bases between the germline ends. Germline assignment: CDR1 MNHNY and CDR2 SVGAGI (reference sequence). The length of the CDR3 is 13 residues. CDR3 amino acids: CASSPTRDYEQYF. The CDR3 coding sequence is TGTGCCAGCAGCCCTACTCGGGACTACGAGCAGTACTTC.

This chain joins TRBV5-8 and TRBJ2-7, with D possibly being TRBD1 (6 bases). The CDR3 has 14 amino acids. Germline lookup yields CDR1 SGHTS and CDR2 YDEGEE. V lost 9 bases and J lost 1, with 17 bases in between. Here the CDR3 DNA reads TGTGCCACAGAGACCTGGGGGCAGTCCTACGAGCAGTACTTC. This codes for CATETWGQSYEQYF.

Here the CDR3 DNA reads TGTGCCAGCAGCTCCATCGGGTTGGCGAACACCGGGGAGCTGTTTTTT. Its translation: CASSSIGLANTGELFF. This rearrangement joins TRBV11-2 to TRBJ2-2; D gene ambiguous. The CDR3 runs to 16 residues. Germline-derived CDR1 and CDR2 are SGHAT and FQNNGV. V lost 4 bases to trimming and J lost 0 bases, with 12 bases between them.

The rearrangement links TRBV19 to TRBJ1-5, with 9 positions matching TRBD1. The CDR3 extends over 15 amino acids. The V and J ends lost 5 bases and 1 base, in that order; junction bases with no gene match: 3. Germline-derived CDR1 and CDR2 are LNHDA and SQIVND (reference sequence). Here the CDR3 DNA reads TGTGCCAGTAGTGTAGGACAGGGGAGCAATCAGCCCCAGCATTTT. Amino acids: CASSVGQGSNQPQHF.

The J gene is TRBJ1-4, the V gene TRBV7-2, with TRBD1 matching 9 bases. Trimming cost V 6 bases and J 8 bases; bases outside gene matches: 7. This CDR3 is 14 amino acids long. Germline loops: CDR1 SGHTA, CDR2 FQGNSA. The CDR3 coding sequence is TGTGCCAGCAGTTCGGGACAGGGAAGGGAAAAACTGTTTTTT. As protein: CASSSGQGREKLFF.

The chain recombines TRBV29-1 with TRBJ1-1, with 11 positions matching TRBD1. With V trimmed by 7 bases and J by 3 bases, 4 bases remained unmatched. In germline, CDR1 is SQVTM, CDR2 ANQGSEA. The CDR3 runs to 13 residues. CDR3 loop: CSGQDRGHTEAFF. The CDR3 bases are TGCAGCGGACAGGACAGGGGGCACACTGAAGCTTTCTTT.